A selection of T cell receptor beta chains follows, all from one sample in a study of response to subunit inactivated influenza vaccine. TCRdb processed the RT-PCR reads anew with MiXCR; each CDR3 protein has one entry. The repertoire holds about 620,000 distinct CDR3 sequences, with approximately 10% as singletons. The sample was also reused in another study, on T cells expressing NK-cell markers.

The material was PBMCs from blood, obtained on the day of vaccination. The receptors shown here come from a man aged 45-65 years who received an inactivated influenza vaccine. CDR3s include the opening cysteine and the closing phenylalanine or tryptophan. The D gene is left open where the match is weak. Clone sizes are given selectively: once, few, many, or a class where the clone is expanded.

size	V	D	J	DNA	CDR3
many	TRBV9	.	TRBJ2-7	TGTGCCAGCAGCGTATCGGCAGGCACCTACGAGCAGTACTTC	CASSVSAGTYEQYF
.	TRBV11-2	.	TRBJ1-1	TGTGCCAGCAGCCGAACCCAGGGATACACTGAAGCTTTCTTT	CASSRTQGYTEAFF
few	TRBV5-1	TRBD1	TRBJ2-1	TGCGCCAGCAGCTTTTCGGGACAGGGCAATGAGCAGTTCTTC	CASSFSGQGNEQFF
.	TRBV29-1	.	TRBJ2-3	TGCAGCGGGAAGGGACGGTTCACAGATACGCAGTATTTT	CSGKGRFTDTQYF
few	TRBV9	.	TRBJ2-5	TGTGCCAGCAGCGACAGTCCACAGCGGGAAGAGACCCAGTACTTC	CASSDSPQREETQYF
few	TRBV20-1	.	TRBJ2-5	TGCAGTGCTAGAAACCTAGCCAGCCAAGAGACCCAGTACTTC	CSARNLASQETQYF
few	TRBV4-3	TRBD2	TRBJ2-3	TGCGCCAGCAGCCAAGTTCCTAGCGGGAGTTCTCCAGATACGCAGTATTTT	CASSQVPSGSSPDTQYF
few	TRBV28	.	TRBJ1-5	TGTGCCAGCAGTTCAGCCGGGTTTAGCAATCAGCCCCAGCATTTT	CASSSAGFSNQPQHF
few	TRBV12-3/TRBV12-4	TRBD2	TRBJ2-3	TGTGCCAGCAGTTCGGGACTAGCGAATTTGAATACGCAGTATTTT	CASSSGLANLNTQYF
.	TRBV28	TRBD2	TRBJ2-7	TGTGCCAGCAGTCAGGGACTAGCGGGGGGATTTTACGAGCAGTACTTC	CASSQGLAGGFYEQYF
.	TRBV5-1	.	TRBJ2-7	TGCGCCAGCAGCTTGTCCGGGCAGGTACCCTACGAGCAGTACTTC	CASSLSGQVPYEQYF
.	TRBV11-2	.	TRBJ2-7	TGTGCCAGCAGCTCCAGCCGGCTCTACGAGCAGTACTTC	CASSSSRLYEQYF
.	TRBV30	.	TRBJ2-1	TGTGCCTGGAGTGTATATGGGAATGAGCAGTTCTTC	CAWSVYGNEQFF
.	TRBV30	.	TRBJ2-3	TGTGCCTGGGACCCCTGGGACGACGCCAGCACAGATACGCAGTATTTT	CAWDPWDDASTDTQYF
few	TRBV7-8	TRBD1	TRBJ2-1	TGTGCCAGCAGCGTCCGACAGGGCGATGAGCAGTTCTTC	CASSVRQGDEQFF
few	TRBV2	TRBD2	TRBJ2-1	TGTGCCAGCAGTGACCCCTGGCGGGAGACCTACAATGAGCAGTTCTTC	CASSDPWRETYNEQFF
.	TRBV4-1	.	TRBJ1-1	TGCGCCAGCAGCCAAGGGATACAGCTAAACACTGAAGCTTTCTTT	CASSQGIQLNTEAFF
.	TRBV27	.	TRBJ2-7	TGTGCCAGCAGTCTGGGGAGGCCGGGATCCTACGAGCAGTACTTC	CASSLGRPGSYEQYF
.	TRBV12-3/TRBV12-4	.	TRBJ1-1	TGTGCCAGCAGTTTGTTTTGGGGGCGAGGCACTGAAGCTTTCTTT	CASSLFWGRGTEAFF
few	TRBV5-1	TRBD2	TRBJ2-1	TGCGCCAGCAGTTTACCGGCCAGCGGGAACCCTTTCTCCTACAATGAGCAGTTCTTC	CASSLPASGNPFSYNEQFF
.	TRBV6-5	TRBD2	TRBJ2-4	TGTGCCAGCAGTTACTCGATTCCCGGGGGGGCGATAAACATTCAGTACTTC	CASSYSIPGGAINIQYF
few	TRBV5-1	TRBD2	TRBJ2-3	TGCGCCAGCAGCTTGGGGACTAGCGGGGACAGCACAGATACGCAGTATTTT	CASSLGTSGDSTDTQYF
.	TRBV6-2/TRBV6-3	.	TRBJ2-1	TGTGCCAGCAGTTATTCTATACTATACAATGAGCAGTTCTTC	CASSYSILYNEQFF
.	TRBV12-3/TRBV12-4	.	TRBJ2-3	TGTGCCAGCAGGGGGGGACTGGGCACGACAGATACGCAGTATTTT	CASRGGLGTTDTQYF
few	TRBV24-1	.	TRBJ1-2	TGTGCCACCAGTGATGACGGGGCTTATGGCTACACCTTC	CATSDDGAYGYTF
few	TRBV15	TRBD2	TRBJ2-1	TGTGCCACCAGCAGAGAGACTAGCGGGAGTAATGAGCAGTTCTTC	CATSRETSGSNEQFF
.	TRBV12-3/TRBV12-4	.	TRBJ2-1	TGTGCCAGCAGTTTAGCTCCTGCCTCCTACAATGAGCAGTTCTTC	CASSLAPASYNEQFF
many	TRBV29-1	.	TRBJ2-3	TGCAGCGTTGGTACTAGGTACACAGATACGCAGTATTTT	CSVGTRYTDTQYF
few	TRBV12-3/TRBV12-4	TRBD2	TRBJ2-1	TGTGCCAGCAGTGCGGGGGTCTACTACAATGAGCAGTTCTTC	CASSAGVYYNEQFF
few	TRBV4-3	TRBD1	TRBJ1-2	TGCGCCAGCAGCCAAGATGTGACAGGGAGCGCGGGGAGGAGCTACACCTTC	CASSQDVTGSAGRSYTF